These 15 T cell receptor beta chains share one sample of origin, sequenced in a study of blood T cell repertoires in COVID-19. The protocol was immunoSEQ multiplex PCR, while the TCRdb copy is restricted to in-frame clones and leaves out a portion. The profile shows some 280,000 clones, roughly 88% of them singletons. The sample was peripheral blood. The receptor set was obtained from a woman aged 25-40 years with active or convalescent COVID-19.

The chain combines TRBV30 with TRBJ1-6, with a tentative D call TRBD1 (5 bases). Germline V gene data show CDR1 as GTSNPN and CDR2 as SVGIG (reference sequence). The V and J ends lost 5 bases and 6 bases respectively, with 8 bases between them. This CDR3 has 12 residues. CDR3 in DNA: TGTGCCTGGGGCAGGGCTAATTCACCCCTCCACTTT. Protein product: CAWGRANSPLHF.

This sequence joins TRBV5-4 and TRBJ2-5; TRBD1 matches at 12 bases. CDR1 is SGHNT, CDR2 YYREEE, per germline (reference sequence). CDR3 length: 14 residues. The J segment lost 5 bases and the V segment lost 4 bases, leaving 3 bases of the junction unmatched. CDR3 amino acids: CASSKGTGGETQYF. The CDR3 bases are TGTGCCAGCAGCAAGGGGACAGGGGGCGAGACCCAGTACTTC.

V and J are TRBV7-9 and TRBJ2-5; maybe TRBD1 (6 bases). CDR1 SEHNR and CDR2 FQNEAQ come from the germline V gene (reference sequence). This CDR3 is built from 15 residues. Trimming took off 1 base at V and 1 base at J, with 10 bases between the two ends. The CDR3 loop is CASSLEQGRQETQYF. As DNA, the CDR3 is TGTGCCAGCAGCTTAGAACAGGGACGCCAAGAGACCCAGTACTTC.

This chain uses TRBV9 with TRBJ2-7; TRBD2 agrees at 7 bases. The CDR3 is 15 amino acids. V dropped 4 bases and J dropped 0; count of bases not matched to a gene: 7. CDR1 SGDLS and CDR2 YYNGEE come from the germline V gene. CDR3 coding DNA: TGTGCCAGCAGCCCCCGGGACTACAGCTCCTACGAGCAGTACTTC. It translates to CASSPRDYSSYEQYF.

The chain carries TRBV29-1 and TRBJ1-2, with 9 bases fitting TRBD1. The V segment lost 7 bases and the J segment 7 bases; nucleotides outside the gene matches: 7. There are 12 residues in the CDR3. CDR1 and CDR2 from the germline V gene are SQVTM and ANQGSEA. The CDR3 DNA follows: TGCAGCGAATCGACAGGGGGAAGTGGCTACACCTTC. Amino acids: CSESTGGSGYTF.

The gene calls are TRBV4-2 and TRBJ2-7; D might be TRBD1 (6 bases). V gave up 1 base and J gave up 3 bases, with 16 bases separating them. The CDR3 consists of 16 residues. CDR1 is LGHNA, CDR2 YNFKEQ, per germline. The CDR3 sequence: CASSQGLRQERYEQYF. DNA of the CDR3: TGTGCCAGCAGCCAAGGCTTGCGACAGGAGCGCTACGAGCAGTACTTC.

This clone showed up just a few times. The V gene is TRBV4-3, the J gene TRBJ1-5; 7 bases are a match to TRBD1. The germline gives CDR1 LGHNA, CDR2 YSLEER. With V trimmed by 0 bases and J by 5 bases, 1 base remained unmatched. The CDR3 loop spans 14 amino acids. The CDR3 here is CASSQERGHQPQHF. For the CDR3, the DNA is TGCGCCAGCAGCCAAGAAAGGGGGCATCAGCCCCAGCATTTT.

This chain connects TRBV2 to TRBJ2-5, with TRBD2 as a possible D gene (5 bases). The V gene's germline CDR1 is SNHLY and CDR2 FYNNEI. The length of the CDR3 is 12 residues. V was clipped by 8 bases and J by 5 bases, with 12 bases between them. The CDR3 loop reads CASRSPGETQYF. The CDR3 nucleotides are TGTGCCAGCCGAAGTCCGGGGGAGACCCAGTACTTC.

This chain links TRBV28 with TRBJ1-5; D unresolved. Germline V CDR1 and CDR2: MDHEN, SYDVKM. The CDR3 sequence is 14 residues long. Trimming shortened V by 3 bases and J by 6 bases, and 12 bases separated the two germline ends. The DNA of the CDR3 is TGTGCCAGCAGTTTCGGAGGATGGGGTCAGCCCCAGCATTTT. This sequence encodes CASSFGGWGQPQHF.

The V and J genes are TRBV5-8 and TRBJ1-4; 9 nucleotides align to TRBD1. This CDR3 is built from 15 residues. CDR1 is SGHTS, CDR2 YDEGEE, per germline. Trimming removed 3 bases from V and 14 bases from J; junction bases left unmatched: 14. The CDR3 region is CASSSIRDRVEALFF. CDR3 nucleotide sequence: TGTGCCAGCAGCTCGATCCGGGACAGGGTCGAAGCGCTGTTTTTT.

The chain recombines TRBV30 with TRBJ1-4; D is uncertain. V lost 4 bases and J 4 bases, leaving 13 bases between the germline ends. The CDR3 has 14 residues. Germline V CDR1 and CDR2: GTSNPN, SVGIG (reference sequence). This chain's CDR3 is CAWNAGGRNEKLFF. For the CDR3, the DNA is TGTGCCTGGAATGCTGGCGGTCGTAATGAAAAACTGTTTTTT.

This clone showed up just a few times. The rearrangement links TRBV9 to TRBJ2-7; 7 bases match TRBD1. V was pared by 4 bases and J by 0 bases, with 10 bases of the junction left unmatched. From germline, CDR1 is SGDLS and CDR2 YYNGEE. The CDR3 has 16 residues. The CDR3 sequence is CASSMSSGQPSYEQYF. In DNA, the CDR3 is TGTGCCAGCAGCATGAGCTCGGGACAGCCCTCCTACGAGCAGTACTTC. Full variable domain (remainder filled in from reference TRBV9 and TRBJ2-7): DSGVTQTPKHLITATGQRVTLRCSPRSGDLSVYWYQQSLDQGLQFLIQYYNGEERAKGNILERFSAQQFPDLHSELNLSSLELGDSALYFCASSMSSGQPSYEQYFGPGTRLTVT.

V gene TRBV2 combines with J gene TRBJ2-7, with D possibly being TRBD1 (6 bases). Per germline, CDR1 SNHLY and CDR2 FYNNEI. The CDR3 covers 17 residues. Deletions cut 4 bases from V and 9 bases from J, with 28 bases between. The CDR3 DNA sequence: TGTGCCAGCAGTGGAGGGCCCGGCACAGGGAATGTGCGGGTGCAGTACTTC. This codes for CASSGGPGTGNVRVQYF.

This chain joins TRBV28 and TRBJ2-5, with 7 bases aligning to TRBD1. The germline gives CDR1 MDHEN, CDR2 SYDVKM. The CDR3 has 12 amino acids. The V gene end was trimmed by 8 bases and the J gene end by 5 bases; junction bases not matched to a gene: 5. CDR3 sequence (DNA): TGTGCCAGCTCACAGGGGAAGGAGACCCAGTACTTC. Residues: CASSQGKETQYF. The full variable domain, completed using reference TRBV28 and TRBJ2-5, is DVKVTQSSRYLVKRTGEKVFLECVQDMDHENMFWYRQDPGLGLRLIYFSYDVKMKEKGDIPEGYSVSREKKERFSLILESASTNQTSMYLCASSQGKETQYFGPGTRLLVL.

The chain uses TRBV5-4 and TRBJ1-2; perhaps TRBD1 as D (5 bases). The CDR3 totals 14 residues. The V end was cut by 2 bases, the J end by 4 bases, with 12 bases between. CDR1 SGHNT and CDR2 YYREEE come from the germline V gene (reference sequence). The CDR3 protein is CASSFGDSAYGYTF. CDR3 bases: TGTGCCAGCAGCTTCGGTGACAGTGCCTATGGCTACACCTTC.